This TCR beta chain was obtained from a study of shared clonotypes between healthy human individuals. Study results and limitations: Compared with memory subsets, naive subsets generally had larger estimated richness.

This CDR3 is built from 12 residues. With 7 bases removed from V and 7 bases from J, the gap between germline ends came to 13 bases. Germline V gene lookup returns CDR1 LNHDA and CDR2 SQIVND (reference sequence). For sorted subsets, 150 to 200 ng DNA per replicate equaled approximately 30,000 T cell genomes. Some clones are missing from TCRdb's copy, which holds only in-frame ones; the method was immunoSEQ multiplex PCR. The sample lists some 1.5 million clones, roughly 97% seen once, with approximately 1.2% in the top ten. Notes on this clone: Its antigen is as yet unknown.

This sequence joins TRBV19 and TRBJ1-1, with D possibly TRBD1 on 5 matching bases. The sequenced sample consisted of naive CD4+ T cells sorted from blood. Indicated subset: CD45RA+ positively selected. The clonotype was recovered from a man aged 25 to 40 in good health. CDR3 sequence (DNA): TGTGCCAGTAAGGGCAGGGTCGATGAAGCTTTCTTT. It is translated as CASKGRVDEAFF.